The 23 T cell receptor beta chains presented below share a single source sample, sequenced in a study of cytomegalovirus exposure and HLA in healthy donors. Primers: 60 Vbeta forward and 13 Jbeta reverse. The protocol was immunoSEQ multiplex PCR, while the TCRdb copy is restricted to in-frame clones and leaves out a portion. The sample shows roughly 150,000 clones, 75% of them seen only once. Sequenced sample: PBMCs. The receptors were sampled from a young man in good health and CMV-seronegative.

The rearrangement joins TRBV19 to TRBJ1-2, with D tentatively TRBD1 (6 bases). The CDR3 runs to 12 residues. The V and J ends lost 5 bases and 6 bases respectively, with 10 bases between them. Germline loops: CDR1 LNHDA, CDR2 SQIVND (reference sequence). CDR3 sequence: CASSGGFDGYTF. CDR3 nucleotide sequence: TGTGCCAGTAGTGGGGGCTTCGATGGCTACACCTTC.

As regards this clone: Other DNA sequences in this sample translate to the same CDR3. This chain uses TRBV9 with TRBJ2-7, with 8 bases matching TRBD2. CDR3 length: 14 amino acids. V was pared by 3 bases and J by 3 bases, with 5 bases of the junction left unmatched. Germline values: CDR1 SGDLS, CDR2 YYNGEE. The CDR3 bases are TGTGCCAGCAGCGCTGGACTAGCTAACTACGAGCAGTACTTC. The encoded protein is CASSAGLANYEQYF.

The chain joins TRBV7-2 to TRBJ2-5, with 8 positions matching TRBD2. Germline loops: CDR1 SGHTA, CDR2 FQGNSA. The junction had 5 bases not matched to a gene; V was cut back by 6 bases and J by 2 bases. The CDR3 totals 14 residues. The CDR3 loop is CASSPSGLQETQYF. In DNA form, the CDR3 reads TGTGCCAGCAGTCCTAGCGGGTTGCAAGAGACCCAGTACTTC.

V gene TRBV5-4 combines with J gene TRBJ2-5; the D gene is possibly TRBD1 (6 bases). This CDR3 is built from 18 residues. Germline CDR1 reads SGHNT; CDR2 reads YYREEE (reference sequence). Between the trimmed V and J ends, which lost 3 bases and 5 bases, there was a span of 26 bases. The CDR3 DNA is TGTGCCAGCAGCTCCTCCTACATTACACAGGGACGCGGGGAGACCCAGTACTTC. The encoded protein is CASSSSYITQGRGETQYF.

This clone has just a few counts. The CDR3 bases are TGTGCCAGCAGCTCGACTAGCGGGAGTCGGGCCTACGAGCAGTACTTC. Translated: CASSSTSGSRAYEQYF. This chain joins TRBV21-1 and TRBJ2-7; the listed D gene, TRBD2, was not tested against the DNA. TRBV21-1 has pseudogene status. CDR3 length: 16 residues.

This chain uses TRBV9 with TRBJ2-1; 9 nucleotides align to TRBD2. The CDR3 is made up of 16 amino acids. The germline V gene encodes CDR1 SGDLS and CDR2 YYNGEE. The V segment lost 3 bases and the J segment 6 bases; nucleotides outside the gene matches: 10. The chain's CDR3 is CASSETPGLAGNEQFF. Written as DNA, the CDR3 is TGTGCCAGCAGCGAGACCCCGGGACTAGCAGGCAATGAGCAGTTCTTC.

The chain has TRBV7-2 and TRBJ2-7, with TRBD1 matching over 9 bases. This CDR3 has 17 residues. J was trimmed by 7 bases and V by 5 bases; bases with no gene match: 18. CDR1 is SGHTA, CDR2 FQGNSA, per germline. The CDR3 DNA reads TGTGCCAGCAGCCGATTCAATAAGGGACAGGGTTTTCAAGAGCAGTACTTC. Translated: CASSRFNKGQGFQEQYF.

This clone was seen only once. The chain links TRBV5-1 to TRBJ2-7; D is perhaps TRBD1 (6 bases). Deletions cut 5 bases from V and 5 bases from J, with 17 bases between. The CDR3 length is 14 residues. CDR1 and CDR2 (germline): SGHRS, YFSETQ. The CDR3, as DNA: TGCGCCAGCAGAGCCGGGACACCTGAGGACGAGCAGTACTTC. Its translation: CASRAGTPEDEQYF. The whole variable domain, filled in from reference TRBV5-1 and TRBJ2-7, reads KAGVTQTPRYLIKTRGQQVTLSCSPISGHRSVSWYQQTPGQGLQFLFEYFSETQRNKGNFPGRFSGRQFSNSRSEMNVSTLELGDSALYLCASRAGTPEDEQYFGPGTRLTVT.

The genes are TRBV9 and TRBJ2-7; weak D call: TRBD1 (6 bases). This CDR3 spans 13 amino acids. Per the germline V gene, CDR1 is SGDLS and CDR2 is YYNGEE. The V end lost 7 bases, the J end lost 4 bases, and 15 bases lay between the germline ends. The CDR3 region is CASGRTDPYEQYF. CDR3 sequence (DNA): TGTGCCAGCGGAAGGACAGATCCATACGAGCAGTACTTC.

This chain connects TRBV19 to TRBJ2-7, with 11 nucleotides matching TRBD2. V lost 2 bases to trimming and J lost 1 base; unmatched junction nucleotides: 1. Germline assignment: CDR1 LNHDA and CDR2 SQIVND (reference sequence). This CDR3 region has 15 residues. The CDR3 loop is CASSILAGGSYEQYF. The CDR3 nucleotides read TGTGCCAGTAGTATACTAGCGGGAGGTTCCTACGAGCAGTACTTC. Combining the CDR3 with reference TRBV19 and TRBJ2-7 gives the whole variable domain DGGITQSPKYLFRKEGQNVTLSCEQNLNHDAMYWYRQDPGQGLRLIYYSQIVNDFQKGDIAEGYSVSREKKESFPLTVTSAQKNPTAFYLCASSILAGGSYEQYFGPGTRLTVT.

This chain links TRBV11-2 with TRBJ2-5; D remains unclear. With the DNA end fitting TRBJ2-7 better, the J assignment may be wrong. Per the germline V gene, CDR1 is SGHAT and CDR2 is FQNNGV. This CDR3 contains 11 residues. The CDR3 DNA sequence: TGTGCCAGCAGCCCCCAAGTCGAGCAGTACTTC. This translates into CASSPQVEQYF.

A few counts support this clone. CDR3 in amino acids: CASSEVLANGGTDTQYF. The CDR3 DNA reads as TGTGCCAGCAGTGAGGTCCTAGCTAACGGGGGCACAGATACGCAGTATTTT. The chain is built from TRBV6-1 and TRBJ2-3; TRBD2 is a possible D gene (5 bases). Germline V CDR1 and CDR2: MNHNS, SASEGT. With 3 bases removed from V and 1 base from J, the gap between germline ends came to 17 bases. The CDR3 is 17 amino acids.

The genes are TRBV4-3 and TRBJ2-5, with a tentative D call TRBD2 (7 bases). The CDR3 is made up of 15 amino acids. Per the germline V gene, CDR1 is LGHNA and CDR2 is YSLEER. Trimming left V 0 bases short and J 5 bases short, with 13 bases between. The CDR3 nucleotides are TGCGCCAGCAGCCAAGAAAGGGGGGGCGGGGAGACCCAGTACTTC. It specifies CASSQERGGGETQYF.

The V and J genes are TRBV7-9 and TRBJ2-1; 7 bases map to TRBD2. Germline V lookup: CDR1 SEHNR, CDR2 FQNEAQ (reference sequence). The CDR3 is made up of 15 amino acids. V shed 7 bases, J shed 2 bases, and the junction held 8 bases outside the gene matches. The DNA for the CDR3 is TGTGCCAGCACCCTCGGGGAGGGCACCTACAATGAGCAGTTCTTC. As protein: CASTLGEGTYNEQFF.

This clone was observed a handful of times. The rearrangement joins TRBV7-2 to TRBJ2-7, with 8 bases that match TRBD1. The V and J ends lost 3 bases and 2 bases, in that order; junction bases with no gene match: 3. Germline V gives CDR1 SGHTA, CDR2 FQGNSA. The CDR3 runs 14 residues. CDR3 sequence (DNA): TGTGCCAGCAGCTTCGGGACAGGTGCCTACGAGCAGTACTTC. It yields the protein CASSFGTGAYEQYF. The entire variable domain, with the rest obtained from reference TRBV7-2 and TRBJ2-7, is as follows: GAGVSQSPSNKVTEKGKDVELRCDPISGHTALYWYRQSLGQGLEFLIYFQGNSAPDKSGLPSDRFSAERTGGSVSTLTIQRTQQEDSAVYLCASSFGTGAYEQYFGPGTRLTVT.

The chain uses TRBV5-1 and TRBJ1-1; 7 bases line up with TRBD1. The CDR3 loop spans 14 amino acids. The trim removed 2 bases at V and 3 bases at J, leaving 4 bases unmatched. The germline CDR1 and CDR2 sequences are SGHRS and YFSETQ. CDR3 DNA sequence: TGCGCCAGCAGCTTAGACAGGGCGGACACTGAAGCTTTCTTT. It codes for CASSLDRADTEAFF.

DNA for the CDR3: TGTGCCAGCAGTCCAACAGGGGGTCTAGCCAAAAACATTCAGTACTTC. Its protein is CASSPTGGLAKNIQYF. The V and J genes are TRBV7-9 and TRBJ2-4; 8 bases are shared with TRBD1. Germline V lookup: CDR1 SEHNR, CDR2 FQNEAQ (reference sequence). The junction had 7 bases not matched to a gene; V was cut back by 6 bases and J by 0 bases. CDR3 size: 16 residues.

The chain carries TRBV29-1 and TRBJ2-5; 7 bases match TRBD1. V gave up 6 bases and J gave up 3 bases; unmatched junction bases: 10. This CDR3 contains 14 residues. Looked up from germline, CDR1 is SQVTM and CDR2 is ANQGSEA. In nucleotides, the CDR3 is TGCAGCGTCGACAGGGCTTGGGGCGAAGAGACCCAGTACTTC. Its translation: CSVDRAWGEETQYF.

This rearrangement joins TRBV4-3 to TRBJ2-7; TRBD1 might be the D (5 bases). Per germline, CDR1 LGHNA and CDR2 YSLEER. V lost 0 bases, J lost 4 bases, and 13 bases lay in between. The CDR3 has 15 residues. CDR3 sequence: CASSQEKNGAYEQYF. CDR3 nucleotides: TGCGCCAGCAGCCAAGAAAAGAATGGGGCGTACGAGCAGTACTTC.

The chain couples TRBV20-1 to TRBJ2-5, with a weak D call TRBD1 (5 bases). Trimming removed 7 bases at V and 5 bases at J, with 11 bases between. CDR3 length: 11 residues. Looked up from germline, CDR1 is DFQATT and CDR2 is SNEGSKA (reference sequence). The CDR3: CSGQGLETQYF. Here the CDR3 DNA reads TGCAGTGGCCAGGGTCTGGAGACCCAGTACTTC.

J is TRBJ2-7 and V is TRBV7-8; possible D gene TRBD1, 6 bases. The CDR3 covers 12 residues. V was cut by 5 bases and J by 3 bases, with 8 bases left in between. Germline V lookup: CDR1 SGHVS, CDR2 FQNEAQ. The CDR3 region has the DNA TGTGCCAGCAGCGTACAGGGCTACGAGCAGTACTTC. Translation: CASSVQGYEQYF. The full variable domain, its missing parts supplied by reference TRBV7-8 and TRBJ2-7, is GAGVSQSPRYKVAKRGQDVALRCDPISGHVSLFWYQQALGQGPEFLTYFQNEAQLDKSGLPSDRFFAERPEGSVSTLKIQRTQQEDSAVYLCASSVQGYEQYFGPGTRLTVT.

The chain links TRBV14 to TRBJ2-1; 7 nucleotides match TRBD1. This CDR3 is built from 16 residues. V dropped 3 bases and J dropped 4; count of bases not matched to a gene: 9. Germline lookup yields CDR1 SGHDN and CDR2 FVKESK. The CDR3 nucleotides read TGTGCCAGCAGCCATCTCGGACAGGAGACGTACAATGAGCAGTTCTTC. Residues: CASSHLGQETYNEQFF. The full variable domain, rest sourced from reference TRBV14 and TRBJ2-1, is EAGVTQFPSHSVIEKGQTVTLRCDPISGHDNLYWYRRVMGKEIKFLLHFVKESKQDESGMPNNRFLAERTGGTYSTLKVQPAELEDSGVYFCASSHLGQETYNEQFFGPGTRLTVL.

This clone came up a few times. The DNA of the CDR3 is TGTGCCACCAGCGGGGGGAGCCAACAGAAAAGCTCCTACAATGAGCAGTTCTTC. Its translation is CATSGGSQQKSSYNEQFF. This sequence joins TRBV15 and TRBJ2-1, with a tentative D call TRBD2 (6 bases). Looked up from germline, CDR1 is LNHNV and CDR2 is YYDKDF (reference sequence). The CDR3 is 18 amino acids. Trimming pared 5 bases from V and 0 bases from J, leaving 20 bases between.